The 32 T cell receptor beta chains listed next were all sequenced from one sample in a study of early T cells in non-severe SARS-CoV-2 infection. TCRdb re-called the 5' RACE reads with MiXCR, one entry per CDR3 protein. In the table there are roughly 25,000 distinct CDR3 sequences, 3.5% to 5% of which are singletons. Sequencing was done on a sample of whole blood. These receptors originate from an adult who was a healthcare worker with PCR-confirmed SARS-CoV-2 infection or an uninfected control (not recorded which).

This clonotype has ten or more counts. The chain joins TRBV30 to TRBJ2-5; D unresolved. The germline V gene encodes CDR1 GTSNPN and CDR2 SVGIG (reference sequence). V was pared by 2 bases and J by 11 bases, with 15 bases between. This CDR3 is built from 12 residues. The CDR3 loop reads CAWSPPREWQYF. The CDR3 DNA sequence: TGTGCCTGGAGTCCCCCTAGAGAATGGCAGTACTTC.

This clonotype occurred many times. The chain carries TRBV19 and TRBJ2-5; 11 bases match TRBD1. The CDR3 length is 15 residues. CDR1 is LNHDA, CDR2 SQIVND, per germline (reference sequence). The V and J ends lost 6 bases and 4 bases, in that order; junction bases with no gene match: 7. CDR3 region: CASSPGGQGVETQYF. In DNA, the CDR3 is TGTGCCAGTAGCCCTGGGGGACAGGGGGTAGAGACCCAGTACTTC.

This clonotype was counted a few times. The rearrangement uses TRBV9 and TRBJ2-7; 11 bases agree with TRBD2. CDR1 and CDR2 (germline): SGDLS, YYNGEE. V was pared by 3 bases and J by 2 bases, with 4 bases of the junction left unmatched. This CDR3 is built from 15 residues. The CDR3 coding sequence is TGTGCCAGCAGCGCGGGACTAGCGGAGGCCTACGAGCAGTACTTC. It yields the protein CASSAGLAEAYEQYF.

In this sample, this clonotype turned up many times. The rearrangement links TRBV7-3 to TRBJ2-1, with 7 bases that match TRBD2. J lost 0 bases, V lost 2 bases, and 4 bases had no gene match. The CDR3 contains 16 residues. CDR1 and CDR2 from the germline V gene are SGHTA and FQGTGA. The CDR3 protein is CASSLVGGSSYNEQFF. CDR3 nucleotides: TGTGCCAGCAGCTTAGTCGGCGGGAGCTCCTACAATGAGCAGTTCTTC.

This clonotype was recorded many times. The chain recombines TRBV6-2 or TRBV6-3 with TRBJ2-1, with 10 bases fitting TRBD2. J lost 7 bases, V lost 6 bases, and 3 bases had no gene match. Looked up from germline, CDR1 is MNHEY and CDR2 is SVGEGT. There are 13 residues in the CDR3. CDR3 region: CASSLLAGNEQFF. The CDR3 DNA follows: TGTGCCAGCAGCCTACTAGCGGGGAATGAGCAGTTCTTC.

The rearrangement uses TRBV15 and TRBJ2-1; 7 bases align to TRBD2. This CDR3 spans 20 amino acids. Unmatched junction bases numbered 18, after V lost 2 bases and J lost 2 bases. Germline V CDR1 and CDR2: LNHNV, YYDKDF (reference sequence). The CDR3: CATSRSVNYRREKTYNEQFF. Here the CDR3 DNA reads TGTGCCACCAGCAGAAGCGTTAATTATAGGCGGGAGAAAACCTACAATGAGCAGTTCTTC.

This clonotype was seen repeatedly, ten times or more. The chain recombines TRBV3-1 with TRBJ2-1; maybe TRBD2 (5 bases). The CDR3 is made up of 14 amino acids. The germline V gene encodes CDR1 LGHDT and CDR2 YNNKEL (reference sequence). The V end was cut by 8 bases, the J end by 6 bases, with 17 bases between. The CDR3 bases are TGTGCCAGCCCCCACGGTCCCGAGGGCAATGAGCAGTTCTTC. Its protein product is CASPHGPEGNEQFF.

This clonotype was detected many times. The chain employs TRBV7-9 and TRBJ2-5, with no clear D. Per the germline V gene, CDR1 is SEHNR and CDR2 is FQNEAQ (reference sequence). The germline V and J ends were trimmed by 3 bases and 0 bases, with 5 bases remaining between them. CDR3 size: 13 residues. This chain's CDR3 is CASSFLYQETQYF. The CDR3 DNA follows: TGTGCCAGCAGCTTTCTGTACCAAGAGACCCAGTACTTC.

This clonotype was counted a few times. The CDR3 DNA sequence: TGTGCCAGCAGCTTGCGGGGGAACACCGGGGAGCTGTTTTTT. The encoded protein is CASSLRGNTGELFF. The rearrangement uses TRBV5-5 and TRBJ2-2; D perhaps matches TRBD2 (5 bases). Germline assignment: CDR1 SGHKS and CDR2 YYEKEE (reference sequence). V lost 1 base and J 1 base, leaving 5 bases between the germline ends. This CDR3 is 14 amino acids long.

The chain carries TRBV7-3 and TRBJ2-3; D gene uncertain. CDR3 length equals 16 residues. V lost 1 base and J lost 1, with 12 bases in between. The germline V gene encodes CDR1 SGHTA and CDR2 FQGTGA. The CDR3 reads CASSLILIGGTDTQYF. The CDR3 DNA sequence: TGTGCCAGCAGCTTAATACTTATTGGGGGCACAGATACGCAGTATTTT.

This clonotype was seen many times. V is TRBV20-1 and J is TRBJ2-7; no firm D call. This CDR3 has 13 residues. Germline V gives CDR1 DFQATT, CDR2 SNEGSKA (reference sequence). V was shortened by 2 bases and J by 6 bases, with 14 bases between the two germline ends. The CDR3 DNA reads TGCAGTGCTAGACTCATAGACCCCTCCGAGCAGTACTTC. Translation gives CSARLIDPSEQYF.

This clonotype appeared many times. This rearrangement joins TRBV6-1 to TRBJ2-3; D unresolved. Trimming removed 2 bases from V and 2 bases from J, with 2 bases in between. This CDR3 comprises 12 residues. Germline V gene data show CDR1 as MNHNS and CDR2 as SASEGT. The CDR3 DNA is TGTGCCAGCAGTGAATTCACAGATACGCAGTATTTT. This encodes CASSEFTDTQYF.

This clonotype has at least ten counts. CDR3 sequence: CASSPTNPSGYNEQFF. Here the CDR3 DNA reads TGTGCCAGCAGCCCAACTAACCCTAGCGGGTACAATGAGCAGTTCTTC. This chain joins TRBV7-8 and TRBJ2-1; 8 bases align to TRBD2. CDR3 length: 16 residues. The V gene end was trimmed by 5 bases and the J gene end by 4 bases; junction bases not matched to a gene: 10. CDR1 and CDR2 (germline): SGHVS, FQNEAQ.

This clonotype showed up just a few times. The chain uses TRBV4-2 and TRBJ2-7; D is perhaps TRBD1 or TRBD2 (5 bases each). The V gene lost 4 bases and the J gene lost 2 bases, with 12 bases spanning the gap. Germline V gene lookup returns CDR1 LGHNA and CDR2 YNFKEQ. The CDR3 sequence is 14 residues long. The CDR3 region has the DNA TGTGCCAGCAGCCTGTCCGGGGCTGCCTACGAGCAGTACTTC. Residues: CASSLSGAAYEQYF.

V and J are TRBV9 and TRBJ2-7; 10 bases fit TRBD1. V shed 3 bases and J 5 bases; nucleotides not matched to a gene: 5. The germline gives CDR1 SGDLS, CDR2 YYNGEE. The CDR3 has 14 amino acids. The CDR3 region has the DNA TGTGCCAGCAGCGGGGGACAGGGGACCCACGAGCAGTACTTC. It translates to CASSGGQGTHEQYF.

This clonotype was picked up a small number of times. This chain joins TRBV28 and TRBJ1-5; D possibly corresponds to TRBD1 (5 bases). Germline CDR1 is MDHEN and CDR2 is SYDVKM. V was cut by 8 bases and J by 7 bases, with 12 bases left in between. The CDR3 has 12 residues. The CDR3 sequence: CASLDEGQPQHF. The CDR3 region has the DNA TGTGCCAGCTTAGATGAGGGGCAGCCCCAGCATTTT.

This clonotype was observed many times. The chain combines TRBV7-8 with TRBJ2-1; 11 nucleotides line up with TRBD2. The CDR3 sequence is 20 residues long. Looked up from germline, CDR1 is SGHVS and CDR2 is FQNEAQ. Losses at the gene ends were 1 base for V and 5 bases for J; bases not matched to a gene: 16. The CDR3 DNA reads TGTGCCAGCAGCTTAGTTCAGGGCAGACTAGCGGGATCTATGGACAATGAGCAGTTCTTC. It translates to CASSLVQGRLAGSMDNEQFF.

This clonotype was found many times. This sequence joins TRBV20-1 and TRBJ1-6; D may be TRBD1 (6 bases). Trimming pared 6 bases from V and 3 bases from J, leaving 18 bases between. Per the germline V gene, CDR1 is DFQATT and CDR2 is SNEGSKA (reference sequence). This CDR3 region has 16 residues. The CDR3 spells CSAHNVLTGYNSPLHF. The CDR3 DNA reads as TGCAGTGCCCACAATGTACTGACAGGCTATAATTCACCCCTCCACTTT.

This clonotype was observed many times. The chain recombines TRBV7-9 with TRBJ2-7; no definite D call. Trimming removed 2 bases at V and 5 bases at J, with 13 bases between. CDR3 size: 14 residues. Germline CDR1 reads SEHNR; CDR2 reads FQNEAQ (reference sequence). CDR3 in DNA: TGTGCCAGCAGCTTACCGCCCCGGGTCAACGAGCAGTACTTC. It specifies CASSLPPRVNEQYF.

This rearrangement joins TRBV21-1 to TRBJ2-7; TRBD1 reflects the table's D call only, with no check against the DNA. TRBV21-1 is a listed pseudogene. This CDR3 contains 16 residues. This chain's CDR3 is CASSKKGDSGLYEQYF. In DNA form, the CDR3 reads TGTGCCAGCAGCAAAAAGGGGGACAGCGGACTCTACGAGCAGTACTTC.

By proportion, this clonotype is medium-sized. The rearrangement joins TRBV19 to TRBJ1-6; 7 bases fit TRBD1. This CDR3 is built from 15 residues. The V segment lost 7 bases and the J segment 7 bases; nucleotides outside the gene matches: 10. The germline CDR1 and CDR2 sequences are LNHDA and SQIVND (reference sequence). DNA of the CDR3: TGTGCCAGTAAAGCCGGGACAGATTTAAATTCACCCCTCCACTTT. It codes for CASKAGTDLNSPLHF.

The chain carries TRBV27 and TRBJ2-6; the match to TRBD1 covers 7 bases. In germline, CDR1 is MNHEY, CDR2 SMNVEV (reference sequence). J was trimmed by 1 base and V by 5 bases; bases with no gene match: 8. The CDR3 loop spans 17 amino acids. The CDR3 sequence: CASSKTGQGSGANVLTF. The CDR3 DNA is TGTGCCAGCAGTAAGACAGGGCAGGGGTCTGGGGCCAACGTCCTGACTTTC.

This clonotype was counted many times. This chain's CDR3 is CASSLGQLNTEAFF. As DNA, the CDR3 is TGTGCCAGCAGTTTGGGACAGTTGAACACTGAAGCTTTCTTT. The gene calls are TRBV6-5 and TRBJ1-1; 7 nucleotides match TRBD1. Germline loops: CDR1 MNHEY, CDR2 SVGAGI. This CDR3 is 14 amino acids long. Unmatched junction bases numbered 2, after V lost 4 bases and J lost 0 bases.

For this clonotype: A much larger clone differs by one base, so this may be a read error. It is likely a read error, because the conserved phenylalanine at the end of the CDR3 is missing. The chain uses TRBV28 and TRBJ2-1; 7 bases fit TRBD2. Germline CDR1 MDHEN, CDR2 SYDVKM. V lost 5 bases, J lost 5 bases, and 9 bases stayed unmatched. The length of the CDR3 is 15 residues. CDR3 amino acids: CASSPRAGLDNEQFL. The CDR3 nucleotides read TGTGCCAGCAGTCCCAGAGCGGGATTGGACAATGAGCAGTTCCTC.

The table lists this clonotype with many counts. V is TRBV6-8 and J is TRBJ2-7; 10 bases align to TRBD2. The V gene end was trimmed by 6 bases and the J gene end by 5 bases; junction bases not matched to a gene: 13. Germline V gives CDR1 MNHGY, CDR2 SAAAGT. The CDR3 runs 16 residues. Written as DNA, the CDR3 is TGTGCCAGCAGCTCCGTGGGACTAGCGCCGAACAACGAGCAGTACTTC. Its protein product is CASSSVGLAPNNEQYF.

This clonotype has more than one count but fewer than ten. CDR3 DNA sequence: TGTGCCAGCAGTTTTAGAGCGGGGTACGAGCAGTACTTC. Amino acid sequence: CASSFRAGYEQYF. The genes are TRBV12-3 or TRBV12-4 and TRBJ2-7; TRBD2 aligns across 7 bases. This CDR3 has 13 residues. V dropped 3 bases and J dropped 4; count of bases not matched to a gene: 3.

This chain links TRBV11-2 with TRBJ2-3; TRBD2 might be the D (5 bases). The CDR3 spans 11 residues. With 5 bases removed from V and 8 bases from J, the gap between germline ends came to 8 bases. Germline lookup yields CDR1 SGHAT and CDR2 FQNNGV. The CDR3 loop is CASSPGSTQYF. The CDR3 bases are TGTGCCAGCAGCCCGGGGAGTACGCAGTATTTT.

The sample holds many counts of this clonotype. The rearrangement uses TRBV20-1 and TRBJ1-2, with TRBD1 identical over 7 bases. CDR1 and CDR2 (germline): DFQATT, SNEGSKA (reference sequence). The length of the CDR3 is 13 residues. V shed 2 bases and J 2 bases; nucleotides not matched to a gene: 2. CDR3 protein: CSARKTGNYGYTF. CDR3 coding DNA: TGCAGTGCTAGAAAGACAGGGAACTATGGCTACACCTTC.

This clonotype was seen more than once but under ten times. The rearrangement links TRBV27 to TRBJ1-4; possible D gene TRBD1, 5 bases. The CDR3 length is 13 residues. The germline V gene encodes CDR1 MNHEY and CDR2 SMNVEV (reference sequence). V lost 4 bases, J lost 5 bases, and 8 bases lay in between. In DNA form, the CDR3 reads TGTGCCAGCAGTTGGGCAGGGAATGAAAAACTGTTTTTT. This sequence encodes CASSWAGNEKLFF.

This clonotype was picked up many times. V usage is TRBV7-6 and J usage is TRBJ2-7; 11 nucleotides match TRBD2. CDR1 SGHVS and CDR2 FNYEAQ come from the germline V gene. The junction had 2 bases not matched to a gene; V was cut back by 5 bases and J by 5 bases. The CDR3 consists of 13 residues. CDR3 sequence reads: CASSPGLADEQYF. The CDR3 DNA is TGTGCCAGCAGCCCGGGACTAGCGGACGAGCAGTACTTC.

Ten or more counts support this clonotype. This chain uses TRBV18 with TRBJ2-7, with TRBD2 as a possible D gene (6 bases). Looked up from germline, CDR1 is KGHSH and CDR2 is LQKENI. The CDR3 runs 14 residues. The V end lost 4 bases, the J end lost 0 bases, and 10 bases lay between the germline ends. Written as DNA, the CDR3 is TGTGCCAGCTCACACGCGGGGATCTCCTACGAGCAGTACTTC. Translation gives CASSHAGISYEQYF.

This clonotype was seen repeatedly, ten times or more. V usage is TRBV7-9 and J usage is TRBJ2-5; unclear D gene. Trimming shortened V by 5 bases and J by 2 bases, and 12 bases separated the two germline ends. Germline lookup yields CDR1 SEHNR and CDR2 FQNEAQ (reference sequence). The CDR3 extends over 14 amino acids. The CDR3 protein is CASSLLTSQETQYF. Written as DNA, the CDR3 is TGTGCCAGCAGCCTACTCACATCACAAGAGACCCAGTACTTC.